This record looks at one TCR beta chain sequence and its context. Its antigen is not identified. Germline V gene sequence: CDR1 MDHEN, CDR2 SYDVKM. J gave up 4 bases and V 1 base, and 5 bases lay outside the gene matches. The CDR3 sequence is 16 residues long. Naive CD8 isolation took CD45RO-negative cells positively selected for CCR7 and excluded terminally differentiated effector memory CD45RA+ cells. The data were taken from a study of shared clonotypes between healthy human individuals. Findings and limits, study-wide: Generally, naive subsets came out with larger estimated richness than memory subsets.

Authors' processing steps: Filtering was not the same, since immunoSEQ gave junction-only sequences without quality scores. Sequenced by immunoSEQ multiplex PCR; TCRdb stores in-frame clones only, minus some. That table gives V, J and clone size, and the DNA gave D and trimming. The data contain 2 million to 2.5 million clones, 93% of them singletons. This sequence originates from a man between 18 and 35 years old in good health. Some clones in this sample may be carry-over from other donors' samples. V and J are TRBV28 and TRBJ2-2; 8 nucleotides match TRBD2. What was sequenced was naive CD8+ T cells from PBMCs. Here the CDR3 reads CASSLSAGGVTGELFF. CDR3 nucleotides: TGTGCCAGCAGTTTATCCGCGGGAGGAGTCACCGGGGAGCTGTTTTTT.